These T cell receptor beta chains were read from a single sample in a study of T cells in Graves' hyperthyroidism and ophthalmopathy. Each CDR3 protein gets one entry after TCRdb re-called the multiplex PCR reads with MiXCR. The table has 300,000 to 450,000 distinct CDR3 sequences, roughly 14% seen once. The source material was blood. These receptors all stem from a woman aged 55 to 70 with Graves' hyperthyroidism. CDR3s include the opening cysteine and the closing phenylalanine or tryptophan. The D gene is left open where the match is weak. Clone sizes are given selectively: once, few, many, or a class where the clone is expanded.

j_call clone_size d_call v_call cdr3_aa cdr3_nt
TRBJ2-5 many - TRBV5-1 CASRPYRGPETQYF TGCGCCAGCAGACCCTACCGGGGCCCAGAGACCCAGTACTTC
TRBJ2-5 - - TRBV11-2 CASSFYICSAVPKETQYF -
TRBJ2-7 many - TRBV6-5 CASSYSRGSSYEQYF TGTGCCAGCAGTTACTCGAGGGGTAGCTCCTACGAGCAGTACTTC
TRBJ2-1 many TRBD2 TRBV28 CASSLPSGSDEQFF TGTGCCAGCAGTTTGCCTAGCGGGAGCGATGAGCAGTTCTTC
TRBJ2-1 many - TRBV11-2 CASSPRTLGTPNEQFF TGTGCCAGCAGCCCTAGGACCCTTGGGACACCCAATGAGCAGTTCTTC
TRBJ1-2 - TRBD1 TRBV19 CASSNGQVDGYTF TGTGCCAGTAGTAACGGACAGGTAGATGGCTACACCTTC
TRBJ2-1 many TRBD2 TRBV24-1 CATSDFGGRASYNEQFF TGTGCCACCAGTGATTTTGGCGGGAGGGCGTCCTACAATGAGCAGTTCTTC
TRBJ1-4 many - TRBV2 CASRQGNEKLFF TGTGCCAGCAGACAGGGTAATGAAAAACTGTTTTTT
TRBJ1-5 few - TRBV20-1 CSARRGPQPQHF TGCAGTGCTAGACGGGGGCCTCAGCCCCAGCATTTT
TRBJ2-3 many TRBD2 TRBV7-2 CASSLGLAGFLTDTQYF TGTGCCAGCAGCTTAGGACTAGCGGGATTTTTGACAGATACGCAGTATTTT
TRBJ1-5 many - TRBV2 CASSRGNNQPQHF TGTGCCAGCAGCAGGGGTAACAATCAGCCCCAGCATTTT
TRBJ2-3 many TRBD1 TRBV11-2 CASSFRDRNAAQYF TGTGCCAGCAGCTTCCGGGACAGAAACGCAGCGCAGTATTTT
TRBJ1-6 - - TRBV6-2/TRBV6-3 CASSYSSYNSPLHF TGTGCCAGCAGCTATAGCTCCTATAATTCACCCCTCCACTTT
TRBJ2-5 few - TRBV6-1 CASTSGRATQYF TGTGCCAGCACCTCTGGAAGGGCGACCCAGTACTTC
TRBJ2-5 - - TRBV3-1 CASSNLETQYF TGTGCCAGCAGTAATCTAGAGACCCAGTACTTC
TRBJ1-5 many - TRBV12-3/TRBV12-4 CASLAGDGRYSNQPQHF TGTGCCAGCCTCGCGGGGGACGGTCGTTATAGCAATCAGCCCCAGCATTTT
TRBJ2-1 few TRBD2 TRBV20-1 CSARVEGGISYNEQFF TGCAGTGCTAGAGTGGAGGGAGGGATCTCCTACAATGAGCAGTTCTTC
TRBJ1-2 - - TRBV29-1 CSAPVGGGYTF TGCAGCGCGCCGGTGGGGGGCGGCTACACCTTC
TRBJ2-3 many TRBD1 TRBV20-1 CSARPRQGRRDTQYF TGCAGTGCTAGACCCCGACAGGGGCGAAGAGATACGCAGTATTTT
TRBJ2-5 many TRBD1 TRBV30 CAWSARQGSQETQYF TGTGCCTGGAGCGCGAGACAGGGTTCCCAAGAGACCCAGTACTTC
TRBJ1-3 few - TRBV4-1 CASSRPTGNSGNTIYF TGCGCCAGCAGCCGCCCTACAGGGAACTCTGGAAACACCATATATTTT
TRBJ2-2 few - TRBV6-5 CASSYRGSNTGELFF TGTGCCAGCAGTTACAGGGGGTCGAACACCGGGGAGCTGTTTTTT
TRBJ2-7 - TRBD1 TRBV27 CASSWGQGEDEQYF TGTGCCAGCAGTTGGGGACAGGGTGAGGACGAGCAGTACTTC
TRBJ2-5 many TRBD2 TRBV20-1 CSASGTSGRQETQYF TGCAGTGCTAGTGGGACTAGCGGGAGACAAGAGACCCAGTACTTC
TRBJ1-5 - - TRBV6-1 CASSYVRGNQPQHF TGTGCCAGCAGTTACGTACGGGGCAATCAGCCCCAGCATTTT
TRBJ2-1 few TRBD1 TRBV6-5 CASSYVQGAYNEQFF TGTGCCAGCAGTTACGTACAGGGGGCCTACAATGAGCAGTTCTTC
TRBJ1-1 - - TRBV28 CASTNPRTDTEAFF TGTGCCAGTACGAACCCCCGGACCGACACTGAAGCTTTCTTT
TRBJ1-2 - TRBD1 TRBV19 CASSWTGLFNGYTF TGTGCCAGTAGTTGGACAGGGCTTTTCAATGGCTACACCTTC
TRBJ2-7 - TRBD2 TRBV6-1 CATRVASGASSYEQYF TGTGCCACAAGGGTTGCTAGCGGGGCAAGCTCCTACGAGCAGTACTTC
TRBJ1-1 many - TRBV5-8 CASSLTGMATEAFF TGTGCCAGCAGCTTGACAGGGATGGCCACTGAAGCTTTCTTT